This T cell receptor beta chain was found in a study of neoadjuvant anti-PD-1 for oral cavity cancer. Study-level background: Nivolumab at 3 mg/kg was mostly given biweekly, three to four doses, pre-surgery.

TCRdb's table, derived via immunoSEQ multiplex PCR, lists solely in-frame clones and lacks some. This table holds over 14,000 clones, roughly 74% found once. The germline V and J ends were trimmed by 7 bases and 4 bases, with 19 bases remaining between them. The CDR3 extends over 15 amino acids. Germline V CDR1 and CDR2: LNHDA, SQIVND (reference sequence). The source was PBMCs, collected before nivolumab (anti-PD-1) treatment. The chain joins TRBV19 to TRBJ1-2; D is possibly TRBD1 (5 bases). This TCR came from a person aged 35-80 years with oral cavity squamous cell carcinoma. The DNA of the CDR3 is TGTGCCAGTATGGGGCAGGACACCCTTCGCTATGGCTACACCTTC. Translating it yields CASMGQDTLRYGYTF.